Sequencing of this TCR beta chain was carried out in a study of T cells in Graves' hyperthyroidism and ophthalmopathy. Deletions cut 6 bases from V and 0 bases from J, with 18 bases between. This CDR3 has 17 amino acids. Looked up from germline, CDR1 is KGHSH and CDR2 is LQKENI. General study points: Ophthalmopathy got predicted by the model a median 6.5 months before its onset. Most thyroid clonotypes with frequency above 0.001 were detected in blood.

Regions amplified from RNA transcripts were the TCR beta CDR3 regions. HTBI primers were employed in a first-round RT-PCR of the TCR CDR3. MiXCR was run by TCRdb on the multiplex PCR reads, yielding one entry per CDR3 protein. The repertoire holds under 350,000 distinct CDR3 sequences, around a sixth seen once, with under 55% in the top ten. The hyperthyroidism was newly diagnosed and had lasted under 2 months; the patients were aged 18 to 65. This clonotype has just a few counts. What it binds is not known. This TCR was sampled from a woman in her forties or fifties with Graves' hyperthyroidism. This chain connects TRBV18 to TRBJ1-5; D remains ambiguous. The sequenced sample consisted of blood. The CDR3 loop reads CASSAMRKGVSNQPQHF. The DNA of the CDR3 is TGTGCCAGCTCCGCTATGCGTAAGGGTGTTAGCAATCAGCCCCAGCATTTT.